The next 13 T cell receptor beta chains were all read from a single sample in a study of blood T cell repertoires in COVID-19. Libraries were prepared by immunoSEQ multiplex PCR; TCRdb keeps only in-frame clonotypes and omits some of them. Of about 200,000 clones in the sample, around 80% are singletons; the top ten hold approximately 6.9%. Sequencing input: peripheral blood. The receptors were sampled from a human donor with acute or convalescent COVID-19. The donor label of this sample is uncertain.

The chain has TRBV5-1 and TRBJ1-4, with D perhaps TRBD1 (5 bases). Trimming cost V 4 bases and J 5 bases, with 12 bases left between them. The CDR3 is 14 residues long. The germline V gene encodes CDR1 SGHRS and CDR2 YFSETQ. The CDR3 bases are TGCGCCAGCAGCCTCAGGGCCCCGAATGAAAAACTGTTTTTT. It is translated as CASSLRAPNEKLFF.

The chain carries TRBV6-5 and TRBJ2-1, with D possibly TRBD1 on 5 matching bases. Germline CDR1 is MNHEY and CDR2 is SVGAGI. This CDR3 has 11 residues. V was trimmed by 8 bases and J by 4 bases, leaving 6 bases between them. For the CDR3, the DNA is TGTGCCAGCCAGGGTTACAATGAGCAGTTCTTC. Its translation is CASQGYNEQFF.

The chain links TRBV30 to TRBJ2-6, with a possible D match to TRBD1 (5 bases). The V end lost 1 base, the J end lost 5 bases, and 6 bases lay between the germline ends. Germline assignment: CDR1 GTSNPN and CDR2 SVGIG (reference sequence). This CDR3 has 13 residues. Here the CDR3 reads CAWSEGWANVLTF. The CDR3 region has the DNA TGTGCCTGGAGTGAGGGGTGGGCCAACGTCCTGACTTTC.

The chain has TRBV6-2 or TRBV6-3 and TRBJ2-7; D is uncertain. CDR3 length: 16 amino acids. V lost 0 bases and J 0 bases, leaving 12 bases between the germline ends. Germline CDR1 reads MNHEY; CDR2 reads SVGEGT. CDR3: CASSYSTALPSYEQYF. The CDR3 bases are TGTGCCAGCAGTTACTCTACTGCACTCCCCTCCTACGAGCAGTACTTC.

The CDR3 nucleotides are TGCAGCGTGGCGGGACAGGAGGGCCAGCCCCAGCATTTT. Translating it yields CSVAGQEGQPQHF. The chain carries TRBV29-1 and TRBJ1-5, with 8 bases aligning to TRBD1. CDR3 length: 13 residues. Trimming at V came to 6 bases and at J to 7 bases, leaving 8 bases not matched to a gene. CDR1 and CDR2 from the germline V gene are SQVTM and ANQGSEA. Supplemented by reference TRBV29-1 and TRBJ1-5, the full variable domain reads SAVISQKPSRDICQRGTSLTIQCQVDSQVTMMFWYRQQPGQSLTLIATANQGSEATYESGFVIDKFPISRPNLTFSTLTVSNMSPEDSSIYLCSVAGQEGQPQHFGDGTRLSIL.

V usage is TRBV5-1 and J usage is TRBJ1-3, with 8 bases that match TRBD1. V was pared by 4 bases and J by 6 bases, with 9 bases of the junction left unmatched. The CDR3 has 15 residues. Looked up from germline, CDR1 is SGHRS and CDR2 is YFSETQ. The CDR3: CASSPGGTGQNTIYF. The CDR3 DNA sequence: TGCGCCAGCAGCCCCGGGGGGACAGGCCAAAACACCATATATTTT.

A note on this clone: The same CDR3 can be traced to other DNA sequences in this sample. This chain links TRBV18 with TRBJ1-1, with 9 bases that match TRBD1. The V gene's germline CDR1 is KGHSH and CDR2 LQKENI. Unmatched junction bases numbered 3, after V lost 0 bases and J lost 4 bases. This CDR3 is 15 amino acids long. The CDR3 reads CASSPPGQGFTEAFF. The CDR3 DNA is TGTGCCAGCTCACCACCGGGACAGGGCTTCACTGAAGCTTTCTTT.

This chain joins TRBV6-5 and TRBJ2-7; D may be TRBD1 (6 bases). The CDR3 sequence is 14 residues long. V was cut by 4 bases and J by 0 bases, with 10 bases left in between. Germline V gives CDR1 MNHEY, CDR2 SVGAGI. CDR3 in DNA: TGTGCCAGCAGTTCGGGACAAAGCTCCTACGAGCAGTACTTC. Protein sequence: CASSSGQSSYEQYF.

This clone showed up just once. The rearrangement links TRBV7-9 to TRBJ1-2, with 10 positions matching TRBD1. V was clipped by 2 bases and J by 8 bases; unmatched bases: 8. Per the germline V gene, CDR1 is SEHNR and CDR2 is FQNEAQ (reference sequence). There are 15 residues in the CDR3. This chain's CDR3 is CASSLTGTGAGGYTF. CDR3 bases: TGTGCCAGCAGCTTAACCGGGACAGGGGCAGGCGGCTACACCTTC.

The genes are TRBV6-5 and TRBJ2-1; D might be TRBD2 (6 bases). The ends were cut back, 7 bases at V and 9 bases at J, with 10 bases in the middle. CDR1 MNHEY and CDR2 SVGAGI come from the germline V gene. This CDR3 contains 11 residues. In DNA form, the CDR3 reads TGTGCCAGCAAACTAGCTTTTGAGCAGTTCTTC. Translation gives CASKLAFEQFF.

This clone is a singleton in its sample. This sequence joins TRBV7-2 and TRBJ2-2; 13 bases are a match to TRBD2. Germline CDR1 SGHTA, CDR2 FQGNSA. There are 16 residues in the CDR3. Unmatched junction bases numbered 6, after V lost 5 bases and J lost 6 bases. The chain's CDR3 is CASSPRTSGSSGELFF. The DNA for the CDR3 is TGTGCCAGCAGCCCCCGGACTAGCGGGAGTTCCGGGGAGCTGTTTTTT.

The rearrangement uses TRBV7-9 and TRBJ1-5; 8 bases are shared with TRBD1. The length of the CDR3 is 15 residues. V lost 5 bases to trimming and J lost 3 bases; unmatched junction nucleotides: 6. The germline gives CDR1 SEHNR, CDR2 FQNEAQ (reference sequence). The CDR3, as DNA: TGTGCCAGCAGCGATGGCAGGGGGCTCAATCAGCCCCAGCATTTT. Its protein product is CASSDGRGLNQPQHF. Based on the CDR3 plus reference TRBV7-9 and TRBJ1-5, the full variable domain is DTGVSQNPRHKITKRGQNVTFRCDPISEHNRLYWYRQTLGQGPEFLTYFQNEAQLEKSRLLSDRFSAERPKGSFSTLEIQRTEQGDSAMYLCASSDGRGLNQPQHFGDGTRLSIL.

V usage is TRBV2 and J usage is TRBJ2-5; TRBD2 aligns across 8 bases. The ends lost 2 bases at V and 2 bases at J; junction bases unmatched: 7. The CDR3 extends over 16 amino acids. Germline V gene sequence: CDR1 SNHLY, CDR2 FYNNEI. CDR3 DNA: TGTGCCAGCAGTGAACCCGGGAGGGTGGTTCAAGAGACCCAGTACTTC. The encoded protein is CASSEPGRVVQETQYF.